This T cell receptor (beta chain) was captured by sequencing in a study of CD8+ T cells in alopecia areata. The V gene's germline CDR1 is DFQATT and CDR2 SNEGSKA (reference sequence). This CDR3 has 11 residues. The V and J ends lost 5 bases and 4 bases respectively, with 8 bases between them. Comment on this clone: What it recognizes is unknown.

Sequencing relied on a cDNA template that was reverse transcribed from extracted RNA. Clones were read by immunoSEQ multiplex PCR, and TCRdb kept only the in-frame ones, dropping some. This sample yields about 150,000 clones, of which roughly 60% are seen a single time; approximately 4.3% belongs to the top ten. Overall study results and limits: There were also resident alphabeta T cells of normal skin sequenced in scalp samples.

A FACSAria was used to sort CD4+ and CD8+ T cells. These cells came from PBMCs. The sample comprised CD4+ T cells sorted from blood. This receptor was identified in a human donor in good health. The chain employs TRBV20-1 and TRBJ1-2; no reliable D call. The CDR3 loop reads CSAHGFYGYTF. The CDR3 coding sequence is TGCAGTGCTCATGGGTTCTATGGCTACACCTTC.